The entry that follows covers one T cell receptor (beta chain) sequence. The antigen is unknown. Sample time point: cycle 4 day 1 (C4D1), after 5 to 7 weeks of nivolumab. All patients relapsed after autologous stem cell transplantation, and brentuximab vedotin exposure varied. Progressive disease, partial response or complete response was each patient's best response. This record comes from a study of PD-1 blockade in classical Hodgkin lymphoma. About the study: Each patient was given nivolumab 3 mg/kg through a vein every 2 weeks.

The assay was immunoSEQ multiplex PCR, and TCRdb's table has in-frame clones only and misses some. Of around 60,000 clones listed, around 90% are singletons. Germline loops: CDR1 MNHEY, CDR2 SMNVEV (reference sequence). The CDR3 consists of 15 residues. Trimming pared 1 base from V and 1 base from J, leaving 8 bases between. General study points: Complete responders' diversity at baseline resembled that of newly diagnosed patients. By C4D1, CD4+ diversity increased significantly, especially in complete responders.

The chain recombines TRBV27 with TRBJ2-4; D possibly corresponds to TRBD2 (5 bases). Sequencing was performed on peripheral blood mononuclear cells (PBMCs), taken before the fourth cycle of nivolumab. This sequence was found in a human donor with classical Hodgkin lymphoma. The CDR3 coding sequence is TGTGCCAGCAGTTTATTGAGGGAGGCCAAAAACATTCAGTACTTC. The encoded protein is CASSLLREAKNIQYF.